These T cell receptor beta chains were read from a single sample in a study of cytomegalovirus exposure and HLA in healthy donors. Assay used: immunoSEQ multiplex PCR; TCRdb lists only in-frame clones, some missing. The profile shows roughly 97,000 clones, over 9.5% of them singletons. Sequenced input: PBMCs. The receptors here all came from a middle-aged man in good health and CMV-seropositive. The CDR3 runs from the conserved cysteine through the conserved F or W. D genes are given only for firm matches. The size field is filled for only some rows; it gives once, few, many or a size class.

NA	NA	TRBV30	12	TRBJ2-3	TGTGCCTGGAGTGTACGAGCAGATACGCAGTATTTT	CAWSVRADTQYF
NA	TRBD1	TRBV5-1	15	TRBJ2-5	TGCGCCAGCAGCTTGGCCCCGGGACAGGGGGCGACCCAGTACTTC	CASSLAPGQGATQYF
few	NA	TRBV28	11	TRBJ2-1	TGTGCCAGCAGTACCTTCGGTGGGCAGTTCTTC	CASSTFGGQFF
NA	NA	TRBV25-1	16	TRBJ2-3	TGTGCCAGCAGCCGAAGCGAGAGGGTTCACACAGATACGCAGTATTTT	CASSRSERVHTDTQYF
few	NA	TRBV5-1	14	TRBJ2-2	TGCGCCAGCAGCCTCCCGGGAAGGAGCGGGGAGCTGTTTTTT	CASSLPGRSGELFF
NA	TRBD1	TRBV6-1	14	TRBJ2-2	TGTGCCAGCAGGTTGGGACAGGGGGCGGGGGAGCTGTTTTTT	CASRLGQGAGELFF
NA	NA	TRBV7-9	15	TRBJ2-2	TGTGCCAGCAGCTTAGGGCAGGGCGACACCGGGGAGCTGTTTTTT	CASSLGQGDTGELFF
few	NA	TRBV5-6	13	TRBJ2-5	TGTGCCAGCAGCCCACTAGATGGGGAGACCCAGTACTTC	CASSPLDGETQYF
few	TRBD1	TRBV7-8	16	TRBJ2-5	TGTGCCAGCAGCTTCCTACCGGGACAGGGAAAAGAGACCCAGTACTTC	CASSFLPGQGKETQYF
NA	NA	TRBV5-6	15	TRBJ1-1	TGTGCCAGCAGCTTGCAATCAGGGTGGGGAACTGAAGCTTTCTTT	CASSLQSGWGTEAFF
few	NA	TRBV4-3	14	TRBJ1-1	TGCGCCAGCAGCCGCGGGGGGGCAGGCACTGAAGCTTTCTTT	CASSRGGAGTEAFF
NA	TRBD2	TRBV2	16	TRBJ2-1	TGTGCCAGCAGTGAAGGCGCGGGAGGGAGGTACAATGAGCAGTTCTTC	CASSEGAGGRYNEQFF
NA	TRBD1	TRBV30	15	TRBJ1-2	TGTGCCTGGGTGCTGCGGGACAGGGATTACTATGGCTACCCCTTC	CAWVLRDRDYYGYPF
NA	NA	TRBV6-6	15	TRBJ2-7	TGTGCCAGCAGTTACACAATGTATCGGGAGTACGAGCAGTACTTC	CASSYTMYREYEQYF
NA	TRBD1	TRBV9	14	TRBJ2-1	TGTGCCAGCAGTGACGGGACAGGGGACAATGAGCAGTTCTTC	CASSDGTGDNEQFF
NA	NA	TRBV4-3	17	TRBJ2-7	TGCGCCAGCAGCCAAGTTTGGGACTTCTTAAGCTCCTACGAGCAGTACTTC	CASSQVWDFLSSYEQYF
NA	NA	TRBV28	13	TRBJ2-7	TGTGCCAGCAGTTTACTCCCGGGCTACGAGCAGTACTTC	CASSLLPGYEQYF
few	NA	TRBV11-2	13	TRBJ2-5	TGTGCCAGCAGCTTAGACAGGGTTGGGGCCCAGTACTTC	CASSLDRVGAQYF
few	TRBD1	TRBV29-1	14	TRBJ2-7	TGCAGCGCCTCCGGGACAGCAGGACCCTACGAGCAGTACTTC	CSASGTAGPYEQYF
NA	TRBD2	TRBV2	16	TRBJ2-3	TGTGCCAGCACAACGTGGACTAGCGGGAGGGGGGATACGCAGTATTTT	CASTTWTSGRGDTQYF
NA	NA	TRBV15	13	TRBJ2-5	TGTGCCACCAGCCCCAGACAGAAAGAGACCCAGTACTTC	CATSPRQKETQYF
NA	NA	TRBV4-2	14	TRBJ2-1	TGTGCCAGCAGCCAAGATTCCAGGGTCAATGAGCAGTTCTTC	CASSQDSRVNEQFF
NA	NA	TRBV28	17	TRBJ1-3	TGTGCCAGCAGTTTTTCAACGGAGGTAGACTCTGGAAACACCATATATTTT	CASSFSTEVDSGNTIYF
few	NA	TRBV4-1	15	TRBJ2-7	TGCGCCAGCAGCCAGGGTCCTACAGAGTCCTACGAGCAGTACTTC	CASSQGPTESYEQYF
few	TRBD1	TRBV7-9	16	TRBJ2-1	TGTGCCAGCAGCCCAAGGACAGGGGGGGCTTACAATGAGCAGTTCTTC	CASSPRTGGAYNEQFF
few	NA	TRBV25-1	15	TRBJ2-1	TGTGCCAGCACCATCGGGACACTCTCCTACAATGAGCAGTTCTTC	CASTIGTLSYNEQFF
NA	TRBD2	TRBV7-9	17	TRBJ2-3	TGTGCCAGCAGCTCTGGGACTAGCGGGAGGTACACAGATACGCAGTATTTT	CASSSGTSGRYTDTQYF
NA	NA	TRBV6-5	16	TRBJ2-7	TGTGCCAGCAGTTACCTAAGAGGGCAGGCTGTCTACGAGCAGTACTTC	CASSYLRGQAVYEQYF
NA	NA	TRBV6-6	16	TRBJ2-2	TGTGCCAGCAGTTTGGGGCCTCAACGGAACACCGGGGAGCTGTTTTTT	CASSLGPQRNTGELFF
few	TRBD1	TRBV5-1	16	TRBJ1-3	TGCGCCAGCAGCGCTGACAGGGCAATTACTGGAAACACCATATATTTT	CASSADRAITGNTIYF
NA	TRBD1	TRBV18	16	TRBJ2-3	TGTGCCAGCTCTCGTATGGGACAGGGGGTCACAGATACGCAGTATTTT	CASSRMGQGVTDTQYF
NA	TRBD2	TRBV2	17	TRBJ2-2	TGTGCCAGCAGGACAGTACTAGCGGGTGTGAACACCGGGGAGCTGTTTTTT	CASRTVLAGVNTGELFF
NA	NA	TRBV18	12	TRBJ2-3	TGTGCCAGCTCACCACCATCGGATACGCAGTATTTT	CASSPPSDTQYF
few	NA	TRBV4-3	13	TRBJ2-5	TGCGCCAGCAGCCAAGCCCGACAGCGAGAGCAGTACTTC	CASSQARQREQYF
NA	NA	TRBV25-1	15	TRBJ2-3	TGTGCCAGCGGAAAGGACAGAACTAGCACAGATACGCAGTATTTT	CASGKDRTSTDTQYF
NA	TRBD2	TRBV11-3	20	TRBJ2-1	TGTGCCAGCAGCTTACTGTTGAGTGAGCGGGAGGCGGTCTCCTACAATGAGCAGTTCTTC	CASSLLLSEREAVSYNEQFF
NA	NA	TRBV19	15	TRBJ1-5	TGTGCCAGTAGTCAGGGCGGGGGAGGTTATCAGCCCCAGCATTTT	CASSQGGGGYQPQHF
NA	NA	TRBV18	15	TRBJ2-3	TGTGCCAGCTCACCGGGGGGAGTTGGCACAGATACGCAGTATTTT	CASSPGGVGTDTQYF
NA	NA	TRBV5-6	14	TRBJ2-7	TGTGCCAGCAGCTTGAGCCGTTCGCGGTACGAGCAGTACTTC	CASSLSRSRYEQYF
once	TRBD2	TRBV7-3	15	TRBJ2-1	TGTGCCAGCAGTCAGACTAGCACCTCCTACAATGAGCAGTTCTTC	CASSQTSTSYNEQFF
NA	TRBD1	TRBV6-5	14	TRBJ2-7	TGTGCCAGCAGATCGACAGGGAGCTCCTACGAGCAGTACTTC	CASRSTGSSYEQYF
few	NA	TRBV6-4	15	TRBJ2-7	TGTGCCAGCAGTGACTCGATGTTTAGCTCCTACGAGCAGTACTTC	CASSDSMFSSYEQYF
NA	TRBD2	TRBV11-3	16	TRBJ2-1	TGTGCCAGCAGAGGTCCGGGACTAGCGGGATGGGGTGAGCAGTTCTTC	CASRGPGLAGWGEQFF
NA	TRBD1	TRBV25-1	15	TRBJ2-7	TGTGCCAGCAGTTCACCGGGACAGGGGTCCTACGAGCAGTACTTC	CASSSPGQGSYEQYF
NA	TRBD1	TRBV7-2	14	TRBJ2-7	TGTGCCAGCAGCTTAAGGGTAGTGACAGGGGAGCAGTACTTC	CASSLRVVTGEQYF
NA	TRBD1	TRBV7-2	16	TRBJ1-5	TGTGCCAGCAGCTTGGCGACAGGGTATAGCAATCAGCCCCAGCATTTT	CASSLATGYSNQPQHF
NA	NA	TRBV7-8	13	TRBJ2-7	TGTGCCAGCAGCTTAGAACTTCAATACGAGCAGTACTTC	CASSLELQYEQYF
NA	NA	TRBV10-3	17	TRBJ2-3	TGTGCCATCCGGGGGGCCAAACGGGAGATGAAGACAGATACGCAGTATTTT	CAIRGAKREMKTDTQYF
NA	NA	TRBV28	14	TRBJ1-1	TGTGCCAGCAGTTTTCGGTCAAGGGGCACTGAAGCTTTCTTT	CASSFRSRGTEAFF
NA	NA	TRBV10-3	12	TRBJ2-7	TGTGCCATCAGTGTAGTCGCCTACGAGCAGTACTTC	CAISVVAYEQYF
NA	TRBD2	TRBV6-5	15	TRBJ2-1	TGTGCCAGCAGTTCTAGCGGGAGGGCCCGCAATGAGCAGTTCTTC	CASSSSGRARNEQFF
NA	NA	TRBV4-2	16	TRBJ1-5	TGTGCCAGCAGCCAAGTTTTGGGGCACCACTTTCAGCCCCAGCATTTT	CASSQVLGHHFQPQHF
few	NA	TRBV7-2	12	TRBJ2-5	TGTGCCAGCAGCTTTGGCGGGGAGACCCAGTACTTC	CASSFGGETQYF
NA	NA	TRBV7-8	13	TRBJ2-7	TGTGCCAGCAGCCCGAACAGGGTTGGAGAGCAGTACTTC	CASSPNRVGEQYF
few	NA	TRBV7-2	15	TRBJ2-1	TGTGCCAGCAGCCCGGACAGCAACTCCTACAATGAGCAGTTCTTC	CASSPDSNSYNEQFF
few	TRBD1	TRBV7-9	12	TRBJ1-2	TGTGCCAGCAGCCCGCCGGGACAGCCACTCACCTTC	CASSPPGQPLTF